These T cell receptor beta chains were read from a single sample in a study of cytomegalovirus exposure and HLA in healthy donors. Data came from immunoSEQ multiplex PCR; TCRdb stores just in-frame clones and leaves some out. Of about 110,000 clones listed, roughly 71% were seen once; the top ten hold around 2.7%. The specimen was PBMCs. The receptors were sampled from a male donor in good health and CMV-seropositive. The CDR3 runs from the conserved cysteine through the conserved F or W.

>TRBV5-1|TRBJ2-3
CASSRARSDTQYF
>TRBV2|TRBJ2-2
CASIRDRNFMNTGELFF
>TRBV10-3|TRBJ1-1
CAIRLGQGALGGTEAFF
>TRBV19|TRBJ2-7
CASHGQGASEQYF
>TRBV4-2|TRBJ1-5
CASSPNLGQGYSNQPQHF
>TRBV4-3|TRBJ2-7
CASSLKREGSREQYF
>TRBV6-1|TRBJ1-2
CASSEGPWWGGSDYGYTF
>TRBV7-2|TRBJ2-5
CASSFVGGQETQYF
>TRBV6-4|TRBJ2-1
CASSLSGRAYNEQFF
>TRBV4-1|TRBJ1-1
CASSQETGDTEAFF
>TRBV5-1|TRBJ1-1
CASSSGQGLEGSEAFF
>TRBV20-1|TRBJ2-1
CSAWGDEQFF
>TRBV9|TRBJ2-7
CASSAGISYEQYF
>TRBV30|TRBJ1-6
CAWSVLGGSSYNSPLHF
>TRBV5-1|TRBJ2-7
CASSQREGYEQYF
>TRBV28|TRBJ2-5
CASSLSGTGGEETQYF
>TRBV10-3|TRBJ1-1
CAISDPGQVNTEAFF
>TRBV7-2|TRBJ2-1
CASSLALGANEQFF